These 30 T cell receptor beta chains share one sample of origin, sequenced in a study of neoadjuvant anti-PD-1 for oral cavity cancer. The table came from immunoSEQ multiplex PCR; TCRdb's copy has only in-frame clones and leaves some out. Of about 61,000 clones in the sample, around 80% were seen once. This sample comprised PBMCs, obtained before nivolumab (anti-PD-1) treatment. The receptors shown here come from a person between 40 and 85 years old with oral cavity squamous cell carcinoma.

The gene calls are TRBV10-1 and TRBJ2-2, with a weak D call TRBD2 (6 bases). The ends were cut back, 4 bases at V and 5 bases at J, with 11 bases in the middle. CDR3 length: 14 residues. Germline V lookup: CDR1 WNHNN, CDR2 SYGVQD (reference sequence). The CDR3 spells CASSGGEATGELFF. The CDR3, as DNA: TGCGCCAGCAGTGGAGGGGAGGCTACCGGGGAGCTGTTTTTT.

This clone came up a few times. The V and J genes are TRBV11-2 and TRBJ2-5; TRBD2 agrees at 7 bases. V lost 7 bases, J lost 9 bases, and 11 bases stayed unmatched. The germline gives CDR1 SGHAT, CDR2 FQNNGV. The CDR3 runs to 13 residues. CDR3 residues: CASTEGGPWAQYF. Here the CDR3 DNA reads TGTGCCAGCACGGAGGGAGGGCCTTGGGCCCAGTACTTC.

This chain connects TRBV5-1 to TRBJ2-7; 8 bases agree with TRBD2. V was clipped by 4 bases and J by 4 bases; unmatched bases: 4. The CDR3 is made up of 13 amino acids. Per germline, CDR1 SGHRS and CDR2 YFSETQ. The chain's CDR3 is CASSPSGGYEQYF. The CDR3 coding sequence is TGCGCCAGCAGCCCAAGCGGGGGATACGAGCAGTACTTC.

This chain links TRBV28 with TRBJ1-1; D is unclear. Per the germline V gene, CDR1 is MDHEN and CDR2 is SYDVKM. The CDR3 spans 14 residues. V lost 2 bases, J lost 1 base, and 8 bases lay in between. The CDR3: CASSLKPSNTEAFF. The DNA of the CDR3 is TGTGCCAGCAGTTTAAAACCCTCGAACACTGAAGCTTTCTTT. Complete variable domain (other parts from reference TRBV28 and TRBJ1-1): DVKVTQSSRYLVKRTGEKVFLECVQDMDHENMFWYRQDPGLGLRLIYFSYDVKMKEKGDIPEGYSVSREKKERFSLILESASTNQTSMYLCASSLKPSNTEAFFGQGTRLTVV.

The CDR3 is CASSFSSGGARFTGELFF. The CDR3 nucleotides are TGTGCCAGCAGCTTCTCTAGCGGGGGGGCCCGTTTTACCGGGGAGCTGTTTTTT. The chain combines TRBV7-8 with TRBJ2-2; 12 bases agree with TRBD2. Germline CDR1 SGHVS, CDR2 FQNEAQ. V shed 3 bases and J 5 bases; nucleotides not matched to a gene: 10. The CDR3 spans 18 residues.

Regarding this clone: Other DNA sequences from this sample encode an identical CDR3 as well. The chain is built from TRBV27 and TRBJ2-7; D call uncertain. The germline V gene has CDR1 MNHEY and CDR2 SMNVEV (reference sequence). The CDR3 loop spans 11 amino acids. Trimming pared 4 bases from V and 3 bases from J, leaving 4 bases between. CDR3 bases: TGTGCCAGCAGTTCTCTCTACGAGCAGTACTTC. Protein sequence: CASSSLYEQYF.

The chain is built from TRBV6-1 and TRBJ2-2; 9 bases agree with TRBD1. The germline V gene has CDR1 MNHNS and CDR2 SASEGT. The CDR3 consists of 15 residues. With V trimmed by 4 bases and J by 6 bases, 6 bases remained unmatched. The CDR3 nucleotides are TGTGCCAGCAGTGGTGGGACAGGGAGTCCCGGGGAGCTGTTTTTT. It is translated as CASSGGTGSPGELFF.

The chain joins TRBV6-4 to TRBJ2-6; TRBD1 aligns across 8 bases. The CDR3 covers 19 residues. In germline, CDR1 is MRHNA, CDR2 SNTAGT. J lost 4 bases, V lost 0 bases, and 11 bases had no gene match. The CDR3 DNA reads TGTGCCAGCAGTGACTCTCCGGACAGGGCCTCGGGGGGGGCCAACGTCCTGACTTTC. This encodes CASSDSPDRASGGANVLTF.

The chain recombines TRBV19 with TRBJ2-2; TRBD2 might be the D (6 bases). V was cut by 5 bases and J by 4 bases, with 20 bases left in between. This CDR3 comprises 17 residues. Germline V gene sequence: CDR1 LNHDA, CDR2 SQIVND (reference sequence). The CDR3 loop reads CASSFLPGPGSTGELFF. Written as DNA, the CDR3 is TGTGCCAGTAGTTTCCTCCCGGGACCCGGGAGCACCGGGGAGCTGTTTTTT.

This chain links TRBV6-4 with TRBJ2-2; the match to TRBD2 covers 10 bases. V was clipped by 0 bases and J by 5 bases; unmatched bases: 6. The CDR3 covers 17 residues. Germline CDR1 and CDR2: MRHNA and SNTAGT. Written as DNA, the CDR3 is TGTGCCAGCAGTGACTCGAATAGCGGGGGGACAACCGGGGAGCTGTTTTTT. Protein product: CASSDSNSGGTTGELFF.

Regarding this clone: This sample includes further DNA sequences coding for the same CDR3. The rearrangement joins TRBV20-1 to TRBJ2-7; the D gene is possibly TRBD2 (6 bases). The CDR3 is 11 residues long. Germline V gives CDR1 DFQATT, CDR2 SNEGSKA (reference sequence). Trimming shortened V by 6 bases and J by 6 bases, and 12 bases separated the two germline ends. The CDR3: CSARGGTEQYF. As DNA, the CDR3 is TGCAGTGCCCGGGGCGGGACCGAGCAGTACTTC.

V usage is TRBV6-4 and J usage is TRBJ2-1; D possibly corresponds to TRBD1 (7 bases). V was trimmed by 6 bases and J by 6 bases, leaving 18 bases between them. CDR3 length: 15 residues. Germline V CDR1 and CDR2: MRHNA, SNTAGT. The CDR3 loop is CASRAGRGQFNEQFF. The DNA of the CDR3 is TGTGCCAGCAGGGCGGGAAGGGGGCAGTTCAATGAGCAGTTCTTC.

This clone was seen a few times. The chain links TRBV6-5 to TRBJ2-1; D unresolved. Germline assignment: CDR1 MNHEY and CDR2 SVGAGI. The V end lost 6 bases, the J end lost 5 bases, and 14 bases lay between the germline ends. The CDR3 is 14 residues long. The CDR3 reads CASRRPLVDNEQFF. For the CDR3, the DNA is TGTGCCAGCAGGCGTCCCTTGGTAGACAATGAGCAGTTCTTC.

The chain combines TRBV27 with TRBJ2-1; perhaps D is TRBD1 or TRBD2 (5 bases each). This CDR3 is 14 amino acids long. Trimming pared 8 bases from V and 10 bases from J, leaving 21 bases between. Germline CDR1 reads MNHEY; CDR2 reads SMNVEV (reference sequence). DNA of the CDR3: TGTGCCAGCGGCTTGGGGACCTCCCCCCTGGAGCAGTTCTTC. Its protein product is CASGLGTSPLEQFF.

This chain uses TRBV5-1 with TRBJ1-4; the D is unclear. V was clipped by 0 bases and J by 0 bases, with 9 bases between them. In germline, CDR1 is SGHRS, CDR2 YFSETQ. The CDR3 spans 16 residues. The CDR3 loop reads CASSLAGATTNEKLFF. CDR3 DNA sequence: TGCGCCAGCAGCTTGGCCGGAGCAACAACTAATGAAAAACTGTTTTTT.

J is TRBJ2-4 and V is TRBV5-4; D unresolved. In germline, CDR1 is SGHNT, CDR2 YYREEE (reference sequence). The V gene lost 1 base and the J gene lost 5 bases, with 16 bases spanning the gap. The CDR3 totals 16 residues. The CDR3 DNA reads TGTGCCAGCAGCTTGACGCCCGAACCCCCCCAAAACATTCAGTACTTC. It yields the protein CASSLTPEPPQNIQYF.

J is TRBJ2-3 and V is TRBV30; the D gene is possibly TRBD1 (5 bases). Germline CDR1 and CDR2: GTSNPN and SVGIG (reference sequence). Deletions cut 1 base from V and 6 bases from J, with 11 bases between. The CDR3 loop spans 13 amino acids. In nucleotides, the CDR3 is TGTGCCTGGAGTGAGGCAGGGAAGGATACGCAGTATTTT. Translation: CAWSEAGKDTQYF.

This sequence joins TRBV2 and TRBJ2-5, with 7 nucleotides matching TRBD1. The V gene's germline CDR1 is SNHLY and CDR2 FYNNEI. The CDR3 spans 14 residues. With V trimmed by 4 bases and J by 2 bases, 4 bases remained unmatched. DNA of the CDR3: TGTGCCAGCAGTGGGGGACAGACACAAGAGACCCAGTACTTC. Translating gives CASSGGQTQETQYF.

Written as DNA, the CDR3 is TGTGCCAGCGGGGAGACCAGGAACACTGAAGCTTTCTTT. Amino acids: CASGETRNTEAFF. This chain links TRBV6-1 with TRBJ1-1; D unresolved. Deletions cut 8 bases from V and 1 base from J, with 11 bases between. The CDR3 is 13 amino acids. Germline CDR1 reads MNHNS; CDR2 reads SASEGT.

The chain couples TRBV14 to TRBJ1-1; unclear D gene. CDR1 and CDR2 (germline): SGHDN, FVKESK. Trimming shortened V by 0 bases and J by 0 bases, and 5 bases separated the two germline ends. The CDR3 is made up of 14 amino acids. The chain's CDR3 is CASSQEQMNTEAFF. The CDR3 coding sequence is TGTGCCAGCAGCCAAGAACAGATGAACACTGAAGCTTTCTTT.

Here the CDR3 reads CASSTAGVRETQYF. The CDR3 DNA reads TGTGCCAGCAGTACCGCCGGGGTCCGGGAGACCCAGTACTTC. The gene calls are TRBV2 and TRBJ2-5; possible D gene TRBD2, 5 bases. Looked up from germline, CDR1 is SNHLY and CDR2 is FYNNEI. CDR3 size: 14 residues. Trimming took off 5 bases at V and 5 bases at J, with 15 bases between the two ends.

Written as DNA, the CDR3 is TGTGCCAGCAGCGAACCGGGAGACCTTGGAGATTCACCCCTCCACTTT. Its protein product is CASSEPGDLGDSPLHF. The chain is built from TRBV5-8 and TRBJ1-6; no clear D gene. The CDR3 consists of 16 residues. Between the trimmed V and J ends, which lost 4 bases and 8 bases, there was a span of 19 bases. The V gene's germline CDR1 is SGHTS and CDR2 YDEGEE.

V gene TRBV7-2 combines with J gene TRBJ1-5; D gene unclear. CDR3 length: 16 residues. Germline CDR1 SGHTA, CDR2 FQGNSA. Trimming took 10 bases from V and 2 from J, leaving 21 bases between them. The CDR3 reads CATPHRGYTGNQPQHF. The CDR3 DNA reads TGTGCCACCCCCCACAGAGGCTATACTGGCAATCAGCCCCAGCATTTT.

Ten or more counts support this clone. This chain uses TRBV19 with TRBJ2-5; no reliable D call. The CDR3 spans 11 residues. V lost 5 bases and J lost 5, with 6 bases in between. Germline loops: CDR1 LNHDA, CDR2 SQIVND (reference sequence). The CDR3 nucleotides read TGTGCCAGTAGTTCGTTGGAGACCCAGTACTTC. Protein: CASSSLETQYF.

The chain joins TRBV5-1 to TRBJ2-3; a weak D match, TRBD1 (6 bases). V lost 4 bases and J 8 bases, leaving 17 bases between the germline ends. There are 14 residues in the CDR3. The germline V gene encodes CDR1 SGHRS and CDR2 YFSETQ. The CDR3 nucleotides are TGCGCCAGCAGCCCTGCAACAGGGTCCATTACGCAGTATTTT. Protein sequence: CASSPATGSITQYF.

This chain joins TRBV7-8 and TRBJ2-7; 11 bases match TRBD1. Germline CDR1 is SGHVS and CDR2 is FQNEAQ. The CDR3 contains 16 residues. J was trimmed by 1 base and V by 5 bases; bases with no gene match: 7. CDR3 DNA: TGTGCCAGCAGCCCATGGACAGGGGGCGCGTCCTACGAGCAGTACTTC. It specifies CASSPWTGGASYEQYF.

This chain connects TRBV10-2 to TRBJ2-1; 11 bases are shared with TRBD1. Germline-derived CDR1 and CDR2 are WSHSY and SAAADI. Trimming at V came to 6 bases and at J to 10 bases, leaving 5 bases not matched to a gene. The CDR3 spans 13 residues. CDR3 coding DNA: TGCGCCAGCAGAGGACAGGGGGCTGGAGAGCAGTTCTTC. This encodes CASRGQGAGEQFF.

This clone came up a few times. This chain links TRBV5-1 with TRBJ1-4; 7 bases match TRBD1. CDR1 and CDR2 from the germline V gene are SGHRS and YFSETQ. Trimming took 1 base from V and 5 from J; bases not matched to a gene: 5. The CDR3 loop spans 15 amino acids. The CDR3 sequence is CASSLNPTGNEKLFF. The CDR3 nucleotides are TGCGCCAGCAGCTTGAACCCGACAGGGAATGAAAAACTGTTTTTT.

This clone has a single count. V and J are TRBV10-3 and TRBJ2-3; 12 positions match TRBD2. In germline, CDR1 is ENHRY, CDR2 SYGVKD. CDR3 length: 16 residues. The V segment lost 4 bases and the J segment 6 bases; nucleotides outside the gene matches: 8. CDR3 nucleotide sequence: TGTGCCATCAGTGGGGCTAGCGGGGGGGTCTTGGATACGCAGTATTTT. This encodes CAISGASGGVLDTQYF.

This sequence joins TRBV28 and TRBJ1-2; D possibly corresponds to TRBD1 (5 bases). CDR3 length: 12 amino acids. V was trimmed by 6 bases and J by 8 bases, leaving 13 bases between them. Germline CDR1 MDHEN, CDR2 SYDVKM. The CDR3 DNA is TGTGCCAGCAGGCCGGGGCCGGGGGGCTACACCTTC. The encoded protein is CASRPGPGGYTF.